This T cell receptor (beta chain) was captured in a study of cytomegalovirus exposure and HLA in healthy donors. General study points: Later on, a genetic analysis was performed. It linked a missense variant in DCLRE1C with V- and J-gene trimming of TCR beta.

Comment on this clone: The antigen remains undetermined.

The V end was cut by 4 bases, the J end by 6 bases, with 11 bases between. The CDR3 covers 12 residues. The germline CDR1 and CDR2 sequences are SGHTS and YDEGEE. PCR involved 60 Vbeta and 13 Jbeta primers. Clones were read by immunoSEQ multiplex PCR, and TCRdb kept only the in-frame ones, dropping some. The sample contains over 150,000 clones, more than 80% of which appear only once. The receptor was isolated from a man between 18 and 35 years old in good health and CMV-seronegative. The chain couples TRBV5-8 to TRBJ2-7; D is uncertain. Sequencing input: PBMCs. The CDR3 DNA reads TGTGCCAGCAGCCCCACGCGGATCGAGCAGTACTTC. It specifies CASSPTRIEQYF.